A single sample is the source of the 9 T cell receptor beta chains below, sequenced in a study of T cell changes during pregnancy in multiple sclerosis. The assay was immunoSEQ multiplex PCR, and TCRdb's table has in-frame clones only and misses some. The sample includes about 79,000 clones, about 94% of them seen just once. The specimen comprised peripheral blood, sampled in the second trimester of pregnancy. The receptors shown here come from a female donor in good health, enrolled as a control in a pregnancy study.

Only one count was recorded for this clone. J is TRBJ1-4 and V is TRBV7-2; 7 bases map to TRBD1. This CDR3 spans 15 amino acids. V was pared by 3 bases and J by 4 bases, with 5 bases of the junction left unmatched. Germline V gene data show CDR1 as SGHTA and CDR2 as FQGNSA. The CDR3 protein is CASSFSGGGNEKLFF. DNA of the CDR3: TGTGCCAGCAGCTTCTCAGGGGGAGGTAATGAAAAACTGTTTTTT. The variable domain in full, with the rest retrieved from reference TRBV7-2 and TRBJ1-4, is GAGVSQSPSNKVTEKGKDVELRCDPISGHTALYWYRQSLGQGLEFLIYFQGNSAPDKSGLPSDRFSAERTGGSVSTLTIQRTQQEDSAVYLCASSFSGGGNEKLFFGSGTQLSVL.

V gene TRBV5-1 combines with J gene TRBJ2-7, with 14 bases matching TRBD2. Germline V gives CDR1 SGHRS, CDR2 YFSETQ. V lost 4 bases to trimming and J lost 0 bases; unmatched junction nucleotides: 3. This CDR3 spans 16 amino acids. CDR3 in DNA: TGCGCCAGCAGCGGGGGACTAGCGGGAGTCTCCTACGAGCAGTACTTC. This gives the protein CASSGGLAGVSYEQYF.

The chain carries TRBV7-9 and TRBJ1-1; the D gene is possibly TRBD1 (6 bases). Per the germline V gene, CDR1 is SEHNR and CDR2 is FQNEAQ (reference sequence). This CDR3 has 14 amino acids. The V gene lost 1 base and the J gene lost 2 bases, with 8 bases spanning the gap. The CDR3, as DNA: TGTGCCAGCAGCTTAGGGACAGATAACACTGAAGCTTTCTTT. It codes for CASSLGTDNTEAFF.

This chain uses TRBV6-5 with TRBJ2-7; TRBD2 might be the D (6 bases). Deletions cut 8 bases from V and 2 bases from J, with 16 bases between. Germline lookup yields CDR1 MNHEY and CDR2 SVGAGI. The CDR3 consists of 14 residues. CDR3 region: CASRGAAVTYEQYF. The CDR3 nucleotides read TGTGCCAGCCGCGGGGCCGCGGTCACCTACGAGCAGTACTTC.

This sequence joins TRBV6-1 and TRBJ1-2, with a weak D call TRBD1 (5 bases). The CDR3 is 14 residues long. V lost 10 bases, J lost 4 bases, and 19 bases lay in between. The germline V gene has CDR1 MNHNS and CDR2 SASEGT. The CDR3 loop is CATQPVGGSYGYTF. Written as DNA, the CDR3 is TGTGCCACCCAACCGGTGGGGGGGTCCTATGGCTACACCTTC.

This chain uses TRBV6-5 with TRBJ1-1, with D possibly TRBD1 on 5 matching bases. The CDR3 consists of 12 residues. In germline, CDR1 is MNHEY, CDR2 SVGAGI. Trimming removed 9 bases from V and 1 base from J, with 9 bases in between. The CDR3 sequence: CASHGQNTEAFF. CDR3 DNA: TGTGCCAGTCACGGACAGAACACTGAAGCTTTCTTT.

The chain recombines TRBV19 with TRBJ1-1, with D perhaps matching TRBD1 (5 bases). Between the trimmed V and J ends, which lost 6 bases and 8 bases, there was a span of 13 bases. The CDR3 sequence is 12 residues long. Germline assignment: CDR1 LNHDA and CDR2 SQIVND (reference sequence). Here the CDR3 reads CASSMGQEEAFF. The CDR3 DNA reads TGTGCCAGTAGCATGGGGCAGGAGGAAGCTTTCTTT. Based on the CDR3 plus reference TRBV19 and TRBJ1-1, the full variable domain is DGGITQSPKYLFRKEGQNVTLSCEQNLNHDAMYWYRQDPGQGLRLIYYSQIVNDFQKGDIAEGYSVSREKKESFPLTVTSAQKNPTAFYLCASSMGQEEAFFGQGTRLTVV.

The gene calls are TRBV10-1 and TRBJ1-5, with 9 positions matching TRBD1. V lost 6 bases to trimming and J lost 4 bases; unmatched junction nucleotides: 7. CDR1 is WNHNN, CDR2 SYGVQD, per germline (reference sequence). This CDR3 spans 15 amino acids. CDR3 protein: CASRFWDRENQPQHF. As DNA, the CDR3 is TGCGCCAGCAGGTTCTGGGACAGGGAAAATCAGCCCCAGCATTTT.

This chain joins TRBV6-5 and TRBJ1-1, with 7 bases aligning to TRBD1. This CDR3 has 14 amino acids. Germline V gene sequence: CDR1 MNHEY, CDR2 SVGAGI. The V and J ends lost 2 bases and 4 bases, in that order; junction bases with no gene match: 4. In DNA, the CDR3 is TGTGCCAGCAGTTACCGAAGGACAGGCACTGAAGCTTTCTTT. Its protein is CASSYRRTGTEAFF.